A single sample is the source of the 10 T cell receptor beta chains below, sequenced in a study of blood T cell repertoires in COVID-19 (dated by TCRdb to about 2020). The receptor library was made with the immunoSEQ multiplex PCR assay. TCRdb holds this immuneACCESS table with in-frame rearrangements only. Some clones are missing; in checked studies, unresolved V genes explain under half, and the rest has no known cause. The sample includes a few hundred thousand clones, with around 86% observed a single time. The top ten clones comprise 10% of the sample. Source material: peripheral blood. These receptors all come from a woman between 50 and 59 years old with COVID-19, enrolled during active disease.

The V call is TRBV29-1, the J call TRBJ2-2, with a weak D call TRBD2 (5 bases). In germline, CDR1 is SQVTM, CDR2 ANQGSEA. CDR3 size: 11 residues. Trimming removed 4 bases from V and 5 bases from J, with 5 bases in between. The CDR3 sequence is CSVGETGELFF. CDR3 in DNA: TGCAGCGTTGGGGAGACCGGGGAGCTGTTTTTT.

In its sample, this clone was seen once. The chain links TRBV11-2 to TRBJ1-2, with D perhaps TRBD1 (6 bases). The germline gives CDR1 SGHAT, CDR2 FQNNGV. This CDR3 region has 15 residues. V was trimmed by 1 base and J by 3 bases, leaving 12 bases between them. The CDR3 spells CASSLVPGGDYGYTF. In DNA, the CDR3 is TGTGCCAGCAGCTTAGTCCCTGGGGGCGACTATGGCTACACCTTC.

The rearrangement links TRBV4-1 to TRBJ2-2, with 8 bases that match TRBD2. Trimming cost V 4 bases and J 1 base; bases outside gene matches: 5. The CDR3 length is 16 residues. Germline V gives CDR1 MGHRA, CDR2 YSYEKL. In DNA, the CDR3 is TGCGCCAGCAGCCCGGGGGGGGCGCTGAACACCGGGGAGCTGTTTTTT. Translation gives CASSPGGALNTGELFF.

Details on this clone: This same CDR3 is encoded by further DNA sequences in the sample. J is TRBJ1-5 and V is TRBV25-1; D might be TRBD1 (6 bases). CDR1 is MGHDK, CDR2 SYGVNS, per germline. The CDR3 totals 13 residues. The V gene lost 5 bases and the J gene lost 4 bases, with 9 bases spanning the gap. CDR3 DNA: TGTGCCAGCAGTTCAACAGGGAATCAGCCCCAGCATTTT. Its translation: CASSSTGNQPQHF.

The chain carries TRBV7-2 and TRBJ2-5; 13 nucleotides align to TRBD2. CDR3 length: 18 amino acids. Germline CDR1 reads SGHTA; CDR2 reads FQGNSA. With 4 bases clipped from V and 2 bases from J, the junction kept 10 bases outside the gene matches. The CDR3 sequence: CASSYGLAGVRFQETQYF. CDR3 in DNA: TGTGCCAGCAGCTACGGACTAGCGGGGGTCAGGTTTCAAGAGACCCAGTACTTC. Full variable domain (missing parts from reference TRBV7-2 and TRBJ2-5): GAGVSQSPSNKVTEKGKDVELRCDPISGHTALYWYRQSLGQGLEFLIYFQGNSAPDKSGLPSDRFSAERTGGSVSTLTIQRTQQEDSAVYLCASSYGLAGVRFQETQYFGPGTRLLVL.

The rearrangement links TRBV2 to TRBJ2-3; 7 bases fit TRBD1. V lost 5 bases, J lost 13 bases, and 9 bases stayed unmatched. The CDR3 is made up of 12 amino acids. In germline, CDR1 is SNHLY, CDR2 FYNNEI. Here the CDR3 DNA reads TGTGCCAGCAGTTCTACAGGGGTCAAAAAGTATTTT. It is translated as CASSSTGVKKYF. Looking up the rest from reference TRBV2 and TRBJ2-3 gives the full variable domain: EPEVTQTPSHQVTQMGQEVILRCVPISNHLYFYWYRQILGQKVEFLVSFYNNEISEKSEIFDDQFSVERPDGSNFTLKIRSTKLEDSAMYFCASSSTGVKKYFGPGTRLTVL.

The genes are TRBV30 and TRBJ1-1, with TRBD1 matching over 7 bases. Unmatched junction bases numbered 3, after V lost 2 bases and J lost 0 bases. The CDR3 runs 14 residues. In germline, CDR1 is GTSNPN, CDR2 SVGIG (reference sequence). The CDR3 DNA is TGTGCCTGGAGTAAGGACAGGCTGAACACTGAAGCTTTCTTT. Encoded protein: CAWSKDRLNTEAFF.

This sequence joins TRBV2 and TRBJ2-7, with TRBD2 matching over 8 bases. Germline CDR1 is SNHLY and CDR2 is FYNNEI. This CDR3 is built from 15 residues. V lost 7 bases to trimming and J lost 1 base; unmatched junction nucleotides: 9. The CDR3 sequence is CASKLRVAGSYEQYV. The CDR3 nucleotides read TGTGCCAGCAAGTTGAGGGTAGCGGGGTCCTACGAGCAGTACGTC.

This chain joins TRBV5-4 and TRBJ2-1; TRBD2 is a possible D gene (6 bases). Germline lookup yields CDR1 SGHNT and CDR2 YYREEE (reference sequence). The CDR3 has 14 amino acids. Trimming took 4 bases from V and 9 from J, leaving 17 bases between them. The CDR3 spells CASSPPAGIGEQFF. The DNA of the CDR3 is TGTGCCAGCAGCCCCCCTGCGGGGATCGGTGAGCAGTTCTTC.

The chain couples TRBV5-1 to TRBJ1-6, with D possibly matching TRBD1 (6 bases). The CDR3 consists of 15 residues. Germline V gives CDR1 SGHRS, CDR2 YFSETQ. Trimming took off 4 bases at V and 10 bases at J, with 18 bases between the two ends. The CDR3 region is CASSPSTGSDSPLHF. CDR3 bases: TGCGCCAGCAGCCCGAGCACAGGGTCAGACTCACCCCTCCACTTT.